These 7 T cell receptor beta chains were all obtained from the same sample, sequenced in a study of T cell repertoires and Cas9 in healthy adults. Sequenced by immunoSEQ multiplex PCR; TCRdb stores in-frame clones only, minus some. The sample has tens of thousands of clones, more than 80% seen once. The specimen sequenced was CD4+ effector T cells (CD127+, CD25-, CD137-, CD154-) from PBMCs; culture status not recorded. These receptors all stem from a human donor in good health.

The rearrangement joins TRBV28 to TRBJ2-2, with D hard to call. This CDR3 is built from 12 residues. Trimming stripped 7 bases from V and 5 bases from J, with 8 bases between. Looked up from germline, CDR1 is MDHEN and CDR2 is SYDVKM. The DNA of the CDR3 is TGTGCCAGCACCATGGGGACCGGGGAGCTGTTTTTT. This sequence encodes CASTMGTGELFF.

The chain recombines TRBV11-2 with TRBJ2-5; D is perhaps TRBD1 (5 bases). V dropped 6 bases and J dropped 1 base, with 9 bases sitting between them. The CDR3 covers 13 residues. Per germline, CDR1 SGHAT and CDR2 FQNNGV. The CDR3 here is CASSLDTQETQYF. CDR3 sequence (DNA): TGTGCCAGCAGTTTGGACACCCAAGAGACCCAGTACTTC.

The V gene is TRBV28, the J gene TRBJ2-5, with TRBD2 as a possible D gene (6 bases). The better agreement between TRBJ2-7 and the DNA end casts doubt on the J call. The V gene's germline CDR1 is MDHEN and CDR2 SYDVKM. The CDR3 contains 16 residues. CDR3 residues: CASSHGGPAGLYEQYF. In DNA, the CDR3 is TGTGCCAGCAGTCATGGAGGGCCGGCGGGCCTATACGAGCAGTACTTC.

V gene TRBV25-1 combines with J gene TRBJ1-1; 8 positions match TRBD1. Germline assignment: CDR1 MGHDK and CDR2 SYGVNS. This CDR3 spans 14 amino acids. V was pared by 4 bases and J by 7 bases, with 8 bases of the junction left unmatched. CDR3 sequence reads: CASSALDRAVEAFF. As DNA, the CDR3 is TGTGCCAGCAGTGCCCTGGACAGGGCCGTTGAAGCTTTCTTT.

This chain connects TRBV7-9 to TRBJ1-2, with a possible D match to TRBD1 (5 bases). The CDR3 length is 13 residues. The ends were cut back, 0 bases at V and 5 bases at J, with 7 bases in the middle. Per the germline V gene, CDR1 is SEHNR and CDR2 is FQNEAQ (reference sequence). The CDR3 protein is CASSLAGVYGYTF. The CDR3 nucleotides read TGTGCCAGCAGCTTAGCAGGGGTATATGGCTACACCTTC.

This chain joins TRBV6-6 and TRBJ1-4; weak D call: TRBD1 (5 bases). The CDR3 loop spans 15 amino acids. The V gene lost 0 bases and the J gene lost 5 bases, with 10 bases spanning the gap. The V gene's germline CDR1 is MNHNY and CDR2 SVGAGI (reference sequence). Here the CDR3 DNA reads TGTGCCAGCAGTTACTCGGGGACGGGGAATGAAAAACTGTTTTTT. As protein: CASSYSGTGNEKLFF.

The chain couples TRBV12-5 to TRBJ2-7; the match to TRBD1 covers 10 bases. Trimming at V came to 0 bases and at J to 6 bases, leaving 8 bases not matched to a gene. The CDR3 totals 16 residues. Per germline, CDR1 LGHNT and CDR2 FRNRAP. The DNA for the CDR3 is TGTGCTAGTGGTTTGGTACTCGGGACAGGGGCAATCGAGCAGTACTTC. Residues: CASGLVLGTGAIEQYF.